This T cell receptor (beta chain) was recovered during a study of chemoradiotherapy in HPV16-positive cancers. Study details: Functional T-cell assays on a couple of HPV16-positive patients' cells defined candidate HPV-specific clones and common TCR motifs.

The study's findings and limits: Candidate HPV-specific clones and E7-related TCR motifs grew in tumor during treatment. The functional HPV-specific definition rests on just two HPV16-positive patients. For HPV16-positive patients, expanding HPV-responsive T cells associated with longer recurrence-free survival.

Notes on this clone: Its antigen is not known.

Sequenced by immunoSEQ multiplex PCR; TCRdb stores in-frame clones only, minus some. The repertoire holds roughly 12,000 clones, with over 65% as singletons. Trimming at V came to 2 bases and at J to 4 bases, leaving 7 bases not matched to a gene. The length of the CDR3 is 16 residues. Germline V lookup: CDR1 LGHNA, CDR2 YSLEER. The V call is TRBV4-3, the J call TRBJ2-3; 9 nucleotides match TRBD2. Sampling was performed from a patient who underwent chemoradiotherapy. This TCR was sampled from a human donor with HPV-associated anogenital cancer. CDR3 coding DNA: TGCGCCAGCAGCCAATTACTAGCGGGCGGGGCAGATACGCAGTATTTT. Translated, it gives CASSQLLAGGADTQYF.